The text below deals with one TCR beta chain. PCR used 60 Vbeta primers and 13 Jbeta primers. Produced via immunoSEQ multiplex PCR; TCRdb's table is partial and in-frame only. The table records more than 95,000 clones, 75% to 90% of them present only once. This record comes from a study of cytomegalovirus exposure and HLA in healthy donors. The CDR3 runs 15 residues. With 5 bases removed from V and 2 bases from J, the gap between germline ends came to 13 bases. Germline CDR1 is LNHDA and CDR2 is SQIVND (reference sequence). J is TRBJ1-5 and V is TRBV19; D is undetermined. Sequencing was done on a sample of PBMCs. The clonotype originates from a man under 40 in good health and CMV-seropositive. CDR3 nucleotide sequence: TGTGCCAGTAGTGAGGTGGTCGGGGGCAATCAGCCCCAGCATTTT. As protein: CASSEVVGGNQPQHF.